The source of this T cell receptor beta chain is a study of patients and donors after allogeneic stem cell transplantation. Per germline, CDR1 SGHNT and CDR2 YYREEE (reference sequence). V was cut by 4 bases and J by 0 bases, with 17 bases left in between. The CDR3 is 16 amino acids. TCRdb re-called the RT-PCR reads with MiXCR, one entry per CDR3 protein. In the table there are hundreds of thousands of distinct CDR3 sequences, roughly 16% of which are singletons. The sequence derives from a human donor who was either an allogeneic HSCT recipient or a stem cell or donor lymphocyte infusion donor (not recorded which). It is not recorded whose cells these are; they may come from a transplant donor. This chain uses TRBV5-4 with TRBJ2-7, with D perhaps TRBD1 or TRBD2 (5 bases each). Sequenced input: blood, either unsorted or a sorted T cell fraction (not recorded which). The CDR3 nucleotides read TGTGCCAGCAGCACCCCCCGGGACGGTCCCTCCTACGAGCAGTACTTC. Translated, it gives CASSTPRDGPSYEQYF.